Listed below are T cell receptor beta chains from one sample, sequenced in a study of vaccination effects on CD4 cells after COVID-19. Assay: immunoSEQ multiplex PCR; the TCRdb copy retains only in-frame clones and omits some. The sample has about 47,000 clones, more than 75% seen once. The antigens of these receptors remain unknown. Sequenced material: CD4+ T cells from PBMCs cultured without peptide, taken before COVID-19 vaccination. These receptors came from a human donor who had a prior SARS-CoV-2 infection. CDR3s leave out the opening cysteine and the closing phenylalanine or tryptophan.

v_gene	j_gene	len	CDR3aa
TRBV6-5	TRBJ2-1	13	ASSYSPTGYNEQF
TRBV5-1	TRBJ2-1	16	ASSIRLAGVLGGNEQF
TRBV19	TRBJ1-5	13	ASSLMTGRNQPQH
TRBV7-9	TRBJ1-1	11	ASSEQQNTEAF
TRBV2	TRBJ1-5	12	ASSVVREDQPQH
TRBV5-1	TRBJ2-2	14	ASSFKTGLDTGELF
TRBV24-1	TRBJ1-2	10	APPGQGYGYT
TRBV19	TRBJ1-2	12	ASRRTGYDYGYT
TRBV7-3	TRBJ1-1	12	ASSFDGGGTEAF
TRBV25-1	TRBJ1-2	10	ASSEDNYGYT
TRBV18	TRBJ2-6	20	ASSPALQGTIKFSSGANVLT
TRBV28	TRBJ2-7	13	ASSLWRRGQEEQY
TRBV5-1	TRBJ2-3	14	ASSYVGGTSTDTQY
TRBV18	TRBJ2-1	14	ASSPPGGSSYNEQF
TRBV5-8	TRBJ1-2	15	ASSLGQGATANYGYT
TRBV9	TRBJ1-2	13	ASSVLWTGANGYT
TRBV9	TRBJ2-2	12	ASSAHRGTGELF
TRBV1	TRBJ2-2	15	TSSHERGPPNTGELF
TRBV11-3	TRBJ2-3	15	ASSLPASRVGGDTQY
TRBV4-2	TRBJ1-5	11	ASSQDRYQPQH
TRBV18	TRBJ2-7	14	ASSPRRGTGGHEQY
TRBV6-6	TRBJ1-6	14	ASSYGGSSYNSPLH
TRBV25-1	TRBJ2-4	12	ATTVIKAKNIQY
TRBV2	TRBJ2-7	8	ASSGRVQY
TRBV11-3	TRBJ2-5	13	ASSRDYWAQETQY
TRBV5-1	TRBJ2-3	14	ASSLARGASTDTQY
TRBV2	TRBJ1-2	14	ASSEYWTATNYGYT
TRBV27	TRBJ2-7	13	ASSPLARTGAEQY
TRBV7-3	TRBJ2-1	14	ASSLTLASGTNGQF
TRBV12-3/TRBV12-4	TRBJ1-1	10	ASSFAREEAF
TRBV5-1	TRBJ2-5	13	ASSFIGGPAETQY
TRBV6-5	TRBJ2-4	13	ASTPGGLAKNIQY
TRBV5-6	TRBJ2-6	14	ASSQVGRLGANVLT
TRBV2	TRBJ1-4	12	ASSEAAANEKLF
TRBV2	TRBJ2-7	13	ASTKSRGSSYEQY
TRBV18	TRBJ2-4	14	ASSPRGTSKGNIQY
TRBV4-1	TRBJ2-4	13	ASSQDEWTRNIQY
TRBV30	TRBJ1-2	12	AWSRGLGIYGYT
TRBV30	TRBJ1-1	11	AWAGQANTEAF
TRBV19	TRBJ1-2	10	ASSVRDGGYT
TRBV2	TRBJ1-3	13	ASSEVGRSGNTIY
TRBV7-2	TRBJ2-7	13	ASSFGPATSYEQY
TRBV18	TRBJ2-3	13	ASSPGQGGTDTQY
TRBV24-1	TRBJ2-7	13	ATSDPGQGDYEQY
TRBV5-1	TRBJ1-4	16	ASSLASSRAGGEEKLF
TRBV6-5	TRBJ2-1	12	ASSPSGRGNEQF
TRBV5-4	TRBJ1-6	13	ASSPGWGDNSPLH
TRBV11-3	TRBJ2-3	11	ASETGVTDTQY
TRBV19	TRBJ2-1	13	ASRSLAGIFNEQF
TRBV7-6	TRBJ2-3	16	ASSPGTGGRRSTDTQY
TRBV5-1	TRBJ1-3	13	ASQSEPSMRNTIY
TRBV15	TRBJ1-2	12	ATSRVYRNYGYT
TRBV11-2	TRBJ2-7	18	ASSLDPGLAGDSITYEQY
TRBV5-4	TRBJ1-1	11	ASSLDSATEAF